This T cell receptor beta chain was documented in a study of T cells after yellow fever vaccination. Overall study findings and caveats: Clones that expanded after primary vaccination mostly reappeared after the booster (around 96% CD4, approximately 87% CD8). Weaker, the secondary response peaked sooner, at day 5 versus 15. Any FACS-sorted repertoire could hold abundant clonotypes that contaminate it from the bulk population.

Germline V CDR1 and CDR2: SGHRS, YFSETQ. V shed 7 bases, J shed 2 bases, and the junction held 12 bases outside the gene matches. This CDR3 comprises 15 residues. A note on this clonotype: Its antigen is currently unknown.

TCR cDNA was made by 5'RACE template switching, adding a universal primer site and UMIs. TCRdb re-called the 5' RACE reads through MiXCR, storing one row per CDR3 protein. The sample contains hundreds of thousands of distinct CDR3 sequences, roughly 14% of which appear only once. This TCR was sampled from a man aged 30 to 39 who received the YFV17D yellow fever vaccine. V usage is TRBV5-1 and J usage is TRBJ2-7; TRBD1 matches at 7 bases. The starting material was PBMCs, obtained on the day of the yellow fever booster vaccination. The CDR3 region is CASGLKTGQAYEQYF. CDR3 DNA sequence: TGCGCCAGCGGACTGAAGACAGGGCAGGCCTACGAGCAGTACTTC.